The 13 T cell receptor beta chains below come from one sample, sequenced in a study of blood T cell repertoires in COVID-19 (TCRdb year 2020). The library was prepared using the immunoSEQ multiplex PCR assay. TCRdb stores this immuneACCESS table with in-frame sequences only. Part of the clones is absent; in the studies checked, under half of the shortfall reflects unresolved V genes, and no reason is known for the rest. This sample is represented by a few hundred thousand clones; approximately 81% of them were singletons. Of the sample, 8% to 11% is held by the ten largest clones. Sequenced input: peripheral blood. These receptors were obtained from a woman older than 75 with COVID-19, enrolled during active disease.

The chain employs TRBV5-6 and TRBJ1-1, with 7 bases matching TRBD1. The germline CDR1 and CDR2 sequences are SGHDT and YYEEEE. V trimming: 2 bases; J trimming: 2 bases; junction bases outside the gene matches: 3. This CDR3 contains 14 residues. The CDR3: CASSFGTDNTEAFF. CDR3 coding DNA: TGTGCCAGCAGCTTCGGGACAGATAACACTGAAGCTTTCTTT.

This rearrangement joins TRBV18 to TRBJ1-2, with 7 bases matching TRBD1. J gave up 2 bases and V 2 bases, and 2 bases lay outside the gene matches. This CDR3 has 14 amino acids. Germline V gives CDR1 KGHSH, CDR2 LQKENI. The CDR3 sequence: CASSPADRNYGYTF. In DNA, the CDR3 is TGTGCCAGCTCACCAGCGGACAGGAACTATGGCTACACCTTC.

This clone has a handful of counts. This chain uses TRBV6-6 with TRBJ1-5; perhaps TRBD1 as D (6 bases). The CDR3 contains 14 residues. V gave up 2 bases and J gave up 5 bases, with 10 bases separating them. Germline assignment: CDR1 MNHNY and CDR2 SVGAGI (reference sequence). The CDR3 DNA sequence: TGTGCCAGCAGTTACCAGGGGTCGCATCAGCCCCAGCATTTT. Translation gives CASSYQGSHQPQHF.

A single count supports this clone. This chain joins TRBV7-3 and TRBJ1-3; no clear D. CDR1 is SGHTA, CDR2 FQGTGA, per germline. This CDR3 has 16 residues. V lost 1 base to trimming and J lost 0 bases, with 10 bases between them. The CDR3 region has the DNA TGTGCCAGCAGCTTAAGAAGCGTGAGCTCTGGAAACACCATATATTTT. This translates into CASSLRSVSSGNTIYF.

The table lists this clone with a few counts. The V and J genes are TRBV2 and TRBJ2-1, with 12 bases identical to TRBD1. The germline V gene encodes CDR1 SNHLY and CDR2 FYNNEI. The CDR3 covers 19 residues. Unmatched junction bases numbered 10, after V lost 0 bases and J lost 4 bases. The CDR3 reads CASSEAPAGTGGSYNEQFF. The CDR3 DNA follows: TGTGCCAGCAGTGAAGCCCCCGCTGGGACAGGGGGCAGTTACAATGAGCAGTTCTTC.

This chain connects TRBV28 to TRBJ1-6; 12 bases map to TRBD1. V dropped 4 bases and J dropped 10; count of bases not matched to a gene: 8. The V gene's germline CDR1 is MDHEN and CDR2 SYDVKM. CDR3 size: 16 residues. The CDR3 DNA sequence: TGTGCCAGCAGTTCTTGGGACAGGGGGCGAGGGTCACCCCTCCACTTT. It encodes CASSSWDRGRGSPLHF.

The genes are TRBV3-1 (or the pseudogene TRBV3-2) and TRBJ2-3; 9 bases align to TRBD2. The V gene's germline CDR1 is LGHDT and CDR2 YNNKEL (reference sequence). This CDR3 has 16 residues. With 2 bases clipped from V and 6 bases from J, the junction kept 9 bases outside the gene matches. CDR3 DNA: TGTGCCAGCAGCCAATACGGGCGGGGGGGCCTTGATACGCAGTATTTT. Amino acid sequence: CASSQYGRGGLDTQYF.

The V gene is TRBV11-2, the J gene TRBJ2-4; D is undetermined. V was cut by 5 bases and J by 3 bases, with 14 bases left in between. Germline V gene data show CDR1 as SGHAT and CDR2 as FQNNGV. The CDR3 runs 15 residues. In DNA form, the CDR3 reads TGTGCCAGCAGCGTAACGAGTATACTCAAAAACATTCAGTACTTC. Its protein is CASSVTSILKNIQYF.

This clone occurred once. The genes are TRBV5-1 and TRBJ1-1; 8 bases align to TRBD1. Germline-derived CDR1 and CDR2 are SGHRS and YFSETQ. The CDR3 is 14 amino acids. With 3 bases clipped from V and 1 base from J, the junction kept 2 bases outside the gene matches. The CDR3 is CASSSGTGNTEAFF. In DNA form, the CDR3 reads TGCGCCAGCAGCTCGGGGACAGGGAACACTGAAGCTTTCTTT.

The chain links TRBV28 to TRBJ1-4; D unclear. The V and J ends lost 6 bases and 8 bases respectively, with 16 bases between them. From germline, CDR1 is MDHEN and CDR2 SYDVKM. This CDR3 region has 14 residues. Written as DNA, the CDR3 is TGTGCCAGCAGCGAGGTGGTGGGTGGGGAAAAACTGTTTTTT. This codes for CASSEVVGGEKLFF.

This chain connects TRBV7-9 to TRBJ2-7; D gene uncertain. CDR3 length: 12 amino acids. In germline, CDR1 is SEHNR, CDR2 FQNEAQ (reference sequence). V shed 2 bases and J shed 4 bases, with 6 bases lying between them. CDR3 amino acids: CASSLTEYEQYF. DNA of the CDR3: TGTGCCAGCAGCTTAACCGAGTACGAGCAGTACTTC. The full variable domain, completed using reference TRBV7-9 and TRBJ2-7, is DTGVSQNPRHKITKRGQNVTFRCDPISEHNRLYWYRQTLGQGPEFLTYFQNEAQLEKSRLLSDRFSAERPKGSFSTLEIQRTEQGDSAMYLCASSLTEYEQYFGPGTRLTVT.

V and J are TRBV7-6 and TRBJ2-2, with 12 bases identical to TRBD2. This CDR3 has 16 amino acids. CDR1 SGHVS and CDR2 FNYEAQ come from the germline V gene. V shed 4 bases and J 1 base; nucleotides not matched to a gene: 1. Here the CDR3 DNA reads TGTGCCAGCAGCTCTAGCGGGGGGGTGAACACCGGGGAGCTGTTTTTT. Translating it yields CASSSSGGVNTGELFF.

The V call is TRBV12-2, the J call TRBJ2-7; the D call TRBD2 from the table was never checked on the DNA. TRBV12-2 represents a pseudogene. CDR3 length equals 18 residues. CDR3 protein: CASRLVVRMYEETYEQYV. The CDR3 nucleotides read TGTGCAAGTCGCTTAGTGGTTCGAATGTATGAGGAGACTTACGAGCAGTACGTC.